Listed here is a single T cell receptor beta chain. Its specific antigen is unknown. It has no much larger one-base neighbor in the sample; base qualities were not kept. The sample contains more than one DNA sequence encoding this CDR3. The immunoSEQ Assay, a bias-controlled multiplex PCR, was used to amplify TCRbeta CDR3 regions from genomic DNA. The paper's data handling went like this. Within the assay, amplification of reference gene primers was used to estimate how many nucleated cells each sample contained. To quantify the absolute abundance of each unique TCRbeta CDR3 rearrangement, sequence reads were collapsed and filtered. For each sample, productive Simpson clonality was calculated by taking the square root of Simpson's diversity index across productive rearrangements. Sourced from immuneACCESS, this table was stored by TCRdb with only in-frame sequences that have V and J called. A share of the clones is absent; for the studies checked, an unresolved V gene accounts for under half, and the remainder has no known explanation. V and J calls and clone size follow that table, whereas D and trimming were derived from the DNA. Present in this sample are 100,000 to 150,000 clones, around four fifths of which were seen just once. Roughly 9.7% of the sample belongs to the ten largest clones.

Whole blood was collected in K2EDTA tubes by collaborating institutions according to the institutions' own protocols. Collaborator samples were shipped for TCRbeta analysis as frozen whole blood, isolated PBMCs, or DNA extracted from either sample type. The sample originates from a study of blood T cell repertoires in COVID-19 (dated by TCRdb to between 2020 and 2021). Study-wide context: Collaborator samples came from the United States, Italy and Spain and covered acute and convalescent phases of COVID-19. The material from the prospective study consisted of cDNA or gDNA derived from T cells, B-cell-depleted T cells, or PBMCs. Deeply sampled blood TCRbeta repertoires from subjects exposed to, actively infected with, or recovered from COVID-19 were included in the dataset. A freely available public database, intended as a resource for researchers studying the immune response to SARS-CoV-2, is where the repertoires were released. The samples were drawn from the first 160 participants of the ongoing ImmuneRACE study and from 950 to 1,500 subjects provided by 6 global collaborators. Sample metadata almost always included a de-identified subject ID, COVID-19 status, age in years and sex. Where HLA class I and class II types were available, the types were taken from metadata supplied by the sample provider, not from assay-based typing. The full study reports these points: Clinical and demographic metadata were provided uncurated, with the amount varying by source and participant.

CDR3 length: 12 amino acids, cysteine to phenylalanine. The entry retains the CDR3 DNA only, 36 bases that are in frame from base 1. V is reduced by 1 base and J by 6 bases, leaving a spacing of 4 bases between them. The germline V gene (reference sequence) yields LGHDT for CDR1 and YNNKEL for CDR2. The material sequenced was peripheral blood. This receptor was taken from a man aged 35-49 years with active or convalescent COVID-19. The sequence links TRBV3-1 (or the pseudogene TRBV3-2) to TRBJ1-5; the D gene lacks a confident call. In nucleotide form, the sequence is TGTGCCAGCAGCCAAGCATTTCAGCCCCAGCATTTT. This sequence encodes CASSQAFQPQHF.